This TCR beta chain was recorded in a study of Graves' ophthalmopathy and Graves' hyperthyroidism. There are many counts of this clonotype. Its target is not known. New diagnoses, under 2 months' duration, and ages 18 to 65 characterized the hyperthyroidism patients. The authors diagnosed from clinical symptoms, serum thyroxine, TRAb, thyroid ultrasound and orbital computed tomography. In germline, CDR1 is SGHTA, CDR2 FQGNSA. The CDR3 is 13 amino acids. Trimming cost V 3 bases and J 6 bases, with 12 bases left between them. Findings of the study overall: Blood was where most expanded thyroid clonotypes above 0.001 frequency also turned up. As the model predicted ophthalmopathy progression, it achieved a sensitivity of around 71% and a specificity of 72% to 80%.

Amplified TCR beta CDR3 regions were obtained using RNA transcripts as template. Scientists carried out first-round RT-PCR using HTBI primers and then a second-round multiplex PCR. TCRdb independently ran MiXCR on the multiplex PCR reads; one entry per CDR3 protein. Of a few hundred thousand distinct CDR3 sequences in the sample, 15% to 20% were seen once. The gene calls are TRBV7-2 and TRBJ2-7; D possibly corresponds to TRBD2 (7 bases). Sequenced material: peripheral blood. This receptor was taken from an adult woman with stable Graves' hyperthyroidism. DNA of the CDR3: TGTGCCAGCAGCTTCGGGGGGCCGGGCGAGCAGTACTTC. It is translated as CASSFGGPGEQYF.